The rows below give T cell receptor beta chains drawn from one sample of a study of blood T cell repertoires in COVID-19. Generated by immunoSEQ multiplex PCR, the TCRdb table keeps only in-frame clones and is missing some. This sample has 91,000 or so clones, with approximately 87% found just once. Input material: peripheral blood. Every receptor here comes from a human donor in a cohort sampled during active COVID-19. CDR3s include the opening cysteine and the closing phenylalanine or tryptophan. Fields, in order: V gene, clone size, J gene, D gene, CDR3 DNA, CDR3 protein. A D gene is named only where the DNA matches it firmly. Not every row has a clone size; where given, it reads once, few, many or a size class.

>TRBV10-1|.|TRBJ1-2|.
TGCGCCAGCAGTGAGACAAGGGGATATGGCTACACCTTC
CASSETRGYGYTF
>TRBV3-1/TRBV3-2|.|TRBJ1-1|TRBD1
TGTGCCAGCAGAGTACAGGGGACCCCCGAAGCTTTCTTT
CASRVQGTPEAFF
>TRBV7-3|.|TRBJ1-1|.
TGTGCCAGCAGCTTAAGGGGCCGAGGAGGAGGGAGCACTGAAGCTTTCTTT
CASSLRGRGGGSTEAFF
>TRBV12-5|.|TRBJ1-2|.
TGTGCTAGTGGCACAGGTCCTAACTATGGCTACACCTTC
CASGTGPNYGYTF
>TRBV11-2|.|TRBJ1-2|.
TGTGCCAGCAGCTTAGGTCCACTCGCGACGCGGGGCTACACCTTC
CASSLGPLATRGYTF
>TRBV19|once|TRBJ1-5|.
TGTGCCAGTAGTATATGGACAGATAGCAATCAGCCCCAGCATTTT
CASSIWTDSNQPQHF
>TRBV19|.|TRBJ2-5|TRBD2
TGTGCCAGTTCTCGGGGGGGGTACCAAGAGACCCAGTACTTC
CASSRGGYQETQYF
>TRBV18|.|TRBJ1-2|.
TGTGCCAGCTCGCCCGGGACACGGGATGGCTACACCTTC
CASSPGTRDGYTF
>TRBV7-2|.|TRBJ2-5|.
TGTGCCAGCAGCTTAACTCCGACTAGTTTCGTGGAGACCCAGTACTTC
CASSLTPTSFVETQYF
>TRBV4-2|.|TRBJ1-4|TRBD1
TGTGCCAGCAGCCAAGAAGCCGACAGGGGGCAAGAGTTGGAAAAACTGTTTTTT
CASSQEADRGQELEKLFF
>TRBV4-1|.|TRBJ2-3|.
TGCGCCAGCAGCCCACAACCCAACGGGGGCACAGATACGCAGTATTTT
CASSPQPNGGTDTQYF
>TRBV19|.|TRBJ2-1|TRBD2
TGTGCCAGTAGTATGTCCAGCGGGGGGCACGGTGAGCAGTTCTTC
CASSMSSGGHGEQFF
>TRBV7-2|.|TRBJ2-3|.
TGTGCCAGCAGCAACCGGGATCTCACAGATACGCAGTATTTT
CASSNRDLTDTQYF
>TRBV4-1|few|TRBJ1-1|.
TGCGCCAGCAGTCCTGACGGGGGTAGGGCGGTTTCAGCTTTCTTT
CASSPDGGRAVSAFF
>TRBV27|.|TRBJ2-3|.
TGTGCCAGCAGTCGACGACAGGGCACAGATACGCAGTATTTT
CASSRRQGTDTQYF
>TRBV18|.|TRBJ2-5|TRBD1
TGTGCCAGCTCACCCGGACAGGGTTCACAAGAGACCCAGTACTTC
CASSPGQGSQETQYF
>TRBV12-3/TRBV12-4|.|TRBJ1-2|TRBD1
TGTGCCAGCGAGGGACAGGGGTACGGCTACACCTTC
CASEGQGYGYTF
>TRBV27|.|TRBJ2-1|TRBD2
TGTGCCAGCAGTTTAAGCGCGGGAGAGTTGTGGGCCAATGAGCAGTTCTTC
CASSLSAGELWANEQFF
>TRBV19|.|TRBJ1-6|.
TGTGCCAGTAGTATGGAACAGGGAGATAGGTCACCCCTCCACTTT
CASSMEQGDRSPLHF
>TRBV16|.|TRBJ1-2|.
TGTGCCAGCAGCCCGACGAGATCGAGGGAAGGACACTATGGCTACACCTTC
CASSPTRSREGHYGYTF
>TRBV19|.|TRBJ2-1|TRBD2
TGTGCCAGTGGGATTATAGCGGGGGGTAGCTCCTACAATGAGCAGTTCTTC
CASGIIAGGSSYNEQFF
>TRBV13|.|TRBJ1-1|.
TGTGCCAGCAGCCTCAGGACCGGGACACAGAACACTGAAGCTTTCTTT
CASSLRTGTQNTEAFF
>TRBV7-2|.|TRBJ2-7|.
TGTGCCAGCAGCTTAAGTTCGGGGTATGTAGGCGAGCAGTACTTC
CASSLSSGYVGEQYF
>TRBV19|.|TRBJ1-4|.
TGTGCCAGTAGTATACAGGCTTACGATAATGAAAAACTGTTTTTT
CASSIQAYDNEKLFF
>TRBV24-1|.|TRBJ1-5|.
TGTGCCACCAGTGATACTAATAGCGGCAATAGCAATCAGCCCCAGCATTTT
CATSDTNSGNSNQPQHF
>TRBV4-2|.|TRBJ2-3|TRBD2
TGTGCCAGCAGCCAGGAACTAGCGGTGAGCACAGATACGCAGTATTTT
CASSQELAVSTDTQYF
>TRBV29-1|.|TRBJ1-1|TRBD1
TGCAGCGGGGGAACAGGGGTCCACACTGAAGCTTTCTTT
CSGGTGVHTEAFF
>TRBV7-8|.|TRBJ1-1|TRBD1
TGTGCCAGCAGCTCCAGACAGGGGGCCCAGGACACTGAAGCTTTCTTT
CASSSRQGAQDTEAFF
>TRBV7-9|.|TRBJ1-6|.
TGTGCCAGCAGCCTCGGGGGGTTATCCTATAATTCACCCCTCCACTTT
CASSLGGLSYNSPLHF
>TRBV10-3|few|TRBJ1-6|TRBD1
TGTGCCATCAGTGAGTCGAGAAGCGGGACAGGGGGTTCACCCCTCCACTTT
CAISESRSGTGGSPLHF
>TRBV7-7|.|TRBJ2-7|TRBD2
TGTGCTAGCAGCCCCCGACTAGCGGGAGGGCCTAAAGAGCAGTACTTC
CASSPRLAGGPKEQYF
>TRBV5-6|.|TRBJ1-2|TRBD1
TGTGCCAGCAGCTTCGGACAGGGAGGGAGCTACACCTTC
CASSFGQGGSYTF
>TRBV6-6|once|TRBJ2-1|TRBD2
TGTGCCAGCAGTCCCGGACTAGCGGGGGGGGTTTATTACAATGAGCAGTTCTTC
CASSPGLAGGVYYNEQFF
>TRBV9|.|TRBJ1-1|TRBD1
TGTGCCAGCAGCGGGACCCGGGACAGGGTGGAGTACACTGAAGCTTTCTTT
CASSGTRDRVEYTEAFF
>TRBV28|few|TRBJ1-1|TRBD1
TGTGCCAGCAGTTCACCCGGGACAGGGTTCAACACTGAAGCTTTCTTT
CASSSPGTGFNTEAFF
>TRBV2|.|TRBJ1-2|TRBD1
TGTGCCAGCAGCGTGGACAGGGGCGCATTTGGCTACACCTTC
CASSVDRGAFGYTF
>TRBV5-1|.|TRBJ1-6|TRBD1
TGCGCCAGCAGCTTGGTTTGGACAGGGATGAATTCACCCCTCCACTTT
CASSLVWTGMNSPLHF
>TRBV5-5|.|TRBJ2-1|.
TGTGCCAGCAGCTTCAGGGCAGCCGTAGGGCAAAATGAGCAGTTCTTC
CASSFRAAVGQNEQFF
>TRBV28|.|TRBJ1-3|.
TGTGCCAGCAGTGACGCCGGACTCCTGAACTCTGGAAACACCATATATTTT
CASSDAGLLNSGNTIYF
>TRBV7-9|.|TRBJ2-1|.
TGTGCCAGCAGTGGAGGGCGGCAGGGGGACTACAATGAGCAGTTCTTC
CASSGGRQGDYNEQFF
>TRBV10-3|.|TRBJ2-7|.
TGTGCCATCAGTGATTCAGGGAACGATGAGCAGTACTTC
CAISDSGNDEQYF